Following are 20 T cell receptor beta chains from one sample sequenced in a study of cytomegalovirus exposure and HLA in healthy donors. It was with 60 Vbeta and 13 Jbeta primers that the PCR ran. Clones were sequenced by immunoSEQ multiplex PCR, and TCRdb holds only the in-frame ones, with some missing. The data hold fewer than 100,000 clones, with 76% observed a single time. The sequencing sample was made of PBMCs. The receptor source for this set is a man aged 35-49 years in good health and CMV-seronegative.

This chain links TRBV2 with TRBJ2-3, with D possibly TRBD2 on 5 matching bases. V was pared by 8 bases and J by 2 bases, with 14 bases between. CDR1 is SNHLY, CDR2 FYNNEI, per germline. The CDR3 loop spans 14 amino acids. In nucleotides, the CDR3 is TGTGCCAGCCGCGTAACCGGGAACACAGATACGCAGTATTTT. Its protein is CASRVTGNTDTQYF.

The CDR3 protein is CASSQIAGSIQPQHF. The CDR3 nucleotides read TGCGCCAGCAGCCAAATTGCGGGTTCTATTCAGCCCCAGCATTTT. This chain uses TRBV4-3 with TRBJ1-5; D call uncertain. Germline CDR1 reads LGHNA; CDR2 reads YSLEER. V was trimmed by 2 bases and J by 6 bases, leaving 14 bases between them. The CDR3 length is 15 residues.

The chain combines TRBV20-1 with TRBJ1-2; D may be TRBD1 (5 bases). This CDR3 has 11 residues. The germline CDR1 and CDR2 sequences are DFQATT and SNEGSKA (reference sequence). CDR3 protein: CSGEGLGGYTF. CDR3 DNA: TGCAGCGGGGAGGGGCTAGGTGGCTACACCTTC.

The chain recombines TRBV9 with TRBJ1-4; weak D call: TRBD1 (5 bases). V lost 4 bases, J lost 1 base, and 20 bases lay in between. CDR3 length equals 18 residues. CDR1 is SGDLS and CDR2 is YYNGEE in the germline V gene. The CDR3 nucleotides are TGTGCCAGCAGCCCTAAAGGTGGGGCCCGAGGAACTAATGAAAAACTGTTTTTT. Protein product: CASSPKGGARGTNEKLFF.

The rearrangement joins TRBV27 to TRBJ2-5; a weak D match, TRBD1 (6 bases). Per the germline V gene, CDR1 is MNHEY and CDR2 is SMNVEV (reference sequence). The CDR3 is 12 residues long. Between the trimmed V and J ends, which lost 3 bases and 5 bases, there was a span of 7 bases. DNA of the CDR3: TGTGCCAGCAGTTTCAGGGGTGAGACCCAGTACTTC. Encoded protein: CASSFRGETQYF.

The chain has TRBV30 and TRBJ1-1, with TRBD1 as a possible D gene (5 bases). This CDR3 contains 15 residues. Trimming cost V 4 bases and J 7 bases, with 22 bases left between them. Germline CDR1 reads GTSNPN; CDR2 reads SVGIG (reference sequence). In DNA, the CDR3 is TGTGCCTGGATGCGGGGGGGAATTGGTAGAGATGAAGCTTTCTTT. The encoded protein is CAWMRGGIGRDEAFF. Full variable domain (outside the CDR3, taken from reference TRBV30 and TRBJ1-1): SQTIHQWPATLVQPVGSPLSLECTVEGTSNPNLYWYRQAAGRGLQLLFYSVGIGQISSEVPQNLSASRPQDRQFILSSKKLLLSDSGFYLCAWMRGGIGRDEAFFGQGTRLTVV.

The CDR3 loop is CASSSAQRDQPQHF. The DNA for the CDR3 is TGTGCCAGCAGTTCAGCACAGAGAGATCAGCCCCAGCATTTT. The gene calls are TRBV28 and TRBJ1-5; D not certain. Trimming took off 4 bases at V and 5 bases at J, with 12 bases between the two ends. The CDR3 consists of 14 residues. Germline V gives CDR1 MDHEN, CDR2 SYDVKM.

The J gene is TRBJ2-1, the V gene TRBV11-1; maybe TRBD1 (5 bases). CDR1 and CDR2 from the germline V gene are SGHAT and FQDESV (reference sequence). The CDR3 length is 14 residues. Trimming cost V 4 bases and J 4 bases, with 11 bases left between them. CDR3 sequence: CASSSGIRYNEQFF. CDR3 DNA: TGTGCCAGCAGCTCAGGGATAAGGTACAATGAGCAGTTCTTC.

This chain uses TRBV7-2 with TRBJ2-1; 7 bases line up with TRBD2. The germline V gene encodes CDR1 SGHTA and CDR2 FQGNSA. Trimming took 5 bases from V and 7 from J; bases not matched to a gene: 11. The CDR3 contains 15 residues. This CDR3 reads CASSQAGLSANEQFF. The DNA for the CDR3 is TGTGCCAGCAGCCAAGCGGGACTATCAGCTAATGAGCAGTTCTTC.

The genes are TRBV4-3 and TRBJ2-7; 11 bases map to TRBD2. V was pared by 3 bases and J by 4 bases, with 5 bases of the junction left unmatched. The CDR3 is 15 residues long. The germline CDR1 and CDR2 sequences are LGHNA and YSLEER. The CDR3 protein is CASSQASGRFYEQYF. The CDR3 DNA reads TGCGCCAGCAGCCAGGCTAGCGGGAGGTTTTACGAGCAGTACTTC.

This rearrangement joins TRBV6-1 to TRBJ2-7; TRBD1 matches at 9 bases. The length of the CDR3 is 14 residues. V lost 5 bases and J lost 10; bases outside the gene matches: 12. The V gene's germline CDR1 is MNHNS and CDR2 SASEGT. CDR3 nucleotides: TGTGCCAGCAGTACAGGGGGCGGAAGGGGGCCACAGTACTTC. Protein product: CASSTGGGRGPQYF.

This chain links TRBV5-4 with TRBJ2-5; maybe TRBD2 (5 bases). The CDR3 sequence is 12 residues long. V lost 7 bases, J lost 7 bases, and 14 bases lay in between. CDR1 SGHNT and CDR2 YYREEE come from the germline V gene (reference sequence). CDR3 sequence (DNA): TGTGCCAGCCGAAAACCCCGGGGGACCCAGTACTTC. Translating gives CASRKPRGTQYF. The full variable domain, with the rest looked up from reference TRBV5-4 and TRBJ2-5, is ETGVTQSPTHLIKTRGQQVTLRCSSQSGHNTVSWYQQALGQGPQFIFQYYREEENGRGNFPPRFSGLQFPNYSSELNVNALELDDSALYLCASRKPRGTQYFGPGTRLLVL.

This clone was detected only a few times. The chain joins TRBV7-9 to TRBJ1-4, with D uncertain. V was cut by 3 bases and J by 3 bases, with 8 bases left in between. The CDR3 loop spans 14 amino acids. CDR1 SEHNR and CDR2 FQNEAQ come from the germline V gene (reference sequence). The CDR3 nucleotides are TGTGCCAGCAGCTTGCGCCTATCTAATGAAAAACTGTTTTTT. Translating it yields CASSLRLSNEKLFF.

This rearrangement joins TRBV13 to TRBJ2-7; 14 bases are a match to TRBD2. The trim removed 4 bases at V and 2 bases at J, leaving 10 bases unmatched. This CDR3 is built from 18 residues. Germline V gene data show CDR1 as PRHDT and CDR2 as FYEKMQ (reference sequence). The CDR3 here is CASSSKGGTSGSPYEQYF. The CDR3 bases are TGTGCCAGCAGCTCCAAAGGTGGGACTAGCGGGAGCCCCTACGAGCAGTACTTC.

The CDR3 nucleotides are TGCGCCAGCAGCCAAGAGGGGACAGGGGATAACTATGGCTACACCTTC. Its protein is CASSQEGTGDNYGYTF. J is TRBJ1-2 and V is TRBV4-1, with 10 bases matching TRBD1. This CDR3 region has 16 residues. V gave up 0 bases and J gave up 1 base; unmatched junction bases: 2. Germline-derived CDR1 and CDR2 are MGHRA and YSYEKL.

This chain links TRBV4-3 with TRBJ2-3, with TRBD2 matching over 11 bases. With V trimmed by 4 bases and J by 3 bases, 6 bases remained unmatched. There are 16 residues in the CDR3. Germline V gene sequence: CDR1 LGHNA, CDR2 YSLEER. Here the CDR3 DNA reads TGCGCCAGCAGCCGAGTAGCGGGAGGGCCGACAGATACGCAGTATTTT. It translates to CASSRVAGGPTDTQYF.

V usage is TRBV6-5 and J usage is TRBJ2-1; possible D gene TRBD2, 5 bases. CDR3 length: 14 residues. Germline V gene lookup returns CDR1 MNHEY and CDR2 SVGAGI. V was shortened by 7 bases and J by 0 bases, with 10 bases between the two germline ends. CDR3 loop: CASTRGGSYNEQFF. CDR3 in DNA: TGTGCCAGCACCCGTGGAGGCTCCTACAATGAGCAGTTCTTC.

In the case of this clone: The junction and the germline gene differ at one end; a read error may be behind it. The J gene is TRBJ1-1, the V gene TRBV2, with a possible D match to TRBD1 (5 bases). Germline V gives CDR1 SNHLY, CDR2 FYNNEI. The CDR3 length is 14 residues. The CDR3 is CASREDSRGTEAFF. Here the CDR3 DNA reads TGTGCCAGCAGAGAAGACAGCCGGGGAACTGAAGCTTTCTTT.

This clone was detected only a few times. This CDR3 reads CASSLDRSSYNEQFF. CDR3 in DNA: TGTGCCAGCAGCTTGGACAGAAGCTCCTACAATGAGCAGTTCTTC. V is TRBV5-8 and J is TRBJ2-1; D remains unclear. The CDR3 is 15 residues long. Germline V CDR1 and CDR2: SGHTS, YDEGEE. V shed 0 bases and J shed 0 bases, with 7 bases lying between them.

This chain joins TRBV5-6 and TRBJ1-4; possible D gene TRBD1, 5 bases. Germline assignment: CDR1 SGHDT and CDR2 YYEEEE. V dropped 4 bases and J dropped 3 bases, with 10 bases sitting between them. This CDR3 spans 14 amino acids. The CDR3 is CASSRPGANEKLFF. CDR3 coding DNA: TGTGCCAGCAGCCGCCCGGGGGCTAATGAAAAACTGTTTTTT.